This T cell receptor beta chain was obtained from a study of circulating CD8 cells and anti-PD-1 response in melanoma. V shed 2 bases and J shed 6 bases, with 9 bases lying between them. The CDR3 length is 13 residues. Per the germline V gene, CDR1 is SGHRS and CDR2 is YFSETQ. Four subsets defined by PD-1 and/or TIGIT were sorted from live CD3+CD8+TCRalphabeta+ cells. Each library started from approximately 14 ng of total RNA using the QIAseq Immune Repertoire TCR panel. MiXCR, applied by TCRdb to the reads, yields one record per CDR3 protein. The table records about 530 distinct CDR3 sequences, around 8% of them present only once.

The receptor was derived from a human donor with melanoma. Source: CD8+ T cells from PBMCs, taken at baseline or after one month of anti-PD-1 therapy (not recorded which). V is TRBV5-1 and J is TRBJ1-5; D is unresolved. The CDR3 sequence: CASSLEGAQPQHF. DNA for the CDR3: TGCGCCAGCAGCTTAGAGGGTGCTCAGCCCCAGCATTTT.